This TCR beta chain was recorded in a study of post-analysis software for immune sequencing data (dated by TCRdb to 2013 to 2016). Regarding the complete study: The recorded disease courses included relapsing-remitting, secondary progressive and progressive-relapsing multiple sclerosis, and some patients had no subtype annotation. The multiple sclerosis patient repertoires were compared with 11 previously published healthy control repertoires from donors aged roughly 6 to 27 years. A subset of samples was prepared in parallel using single-end sample barcoding, then pooled and co-amplified after Illumina adapter ligation.

Overall study outcomes, separate from this receptor: The multiple sclerosis patient group was slightly younger than the control group. About five TRBV segments, including TRBV5-6, TRBV5-1 and TRBV20-1, were significantly more frequent in patients than controls. Significantly lower normalized Chao1 diversity was found in multiple sclerosis patients than in controls, suggesting substantial peripheral T-cell clonal expansion. Direct clustering with F measure revealed strong co-clustering of samples prepared in the same batch, which led to a batch-effect correction.

TCR beta repertoires were profiled from peripheral blood of some 13 young patients with multiple sclerosis to demonstrate the VDJtools post-analysis software. The multiple sclerosis patients were children and adolescents between about 6 and 15 years of age. This clonotype was seen a handful of times. Its antigen is not yet known. Per-nucleotide qualities are absent, and no much larger clonotype sits a single base away. Libraries were prepared through PCR. The sample was run on an Illumina HiSeq 2500. Unique molecular identifiers were incorporated into TCR beta cDNA libraries to reduce PCR and sequencing biases. Around 500,000 cDNA molecules were obtained for every 1 to 10 million input T cells, so each molecule roughly corresponded to one T cell. The patient libraries were prepared and sequenced using the same protocol as the earlier healthy control dataset. Samples belonging to the same batch were prepared together, multiplexed and sequenced on a shared HiSeq lane. Regarding the original processing steps: MIGEC handled the raw barcoded reads, throwing out single-read molecular identifier groups before consensus assembly and CDR3 extraction. VDJtools was used for post-analysis of the clonotype tables, and diversity was normalized by down-sampling every dataset to the size of the smallest sample. To correct batch-related cross-sample contamination, repertoire overlap clustering matched CDR3 amino acid sequences but not nucleotide sequences. TCRdb's own reprocessing of the public reads used fastp at Q25 and MiXCR and kept productive beta chains. Under each unique CDR3 protein, matching rows form one entry showing the most common genes and DNA. The V and J calls were determined by TCRdb, not by the authors. The sample table shows a few hundred thousand distinct CDR3 sequences, and roughly 30% are seen once. The ten biggest clones cover roughly 12% of the sample.

The CDR3 numbers 15 residues from cysteine through phenylalanine. Only CDR3 DNA remains: 45 bases, in frame from the first base. The germline V gene (reference sequence) gives CDR1 as LNHNV and CDR2 as YYDKDF. Trimming takes 0 bases from V and 2 bases from J, and the germline ends sit 9 bases apart. The sequenced material came from blood. The rearrangement joined TRBV15 to TRBJ2-3; the D gene cannot be named for sure. This sequence originates from a girl aged 10-17 years with multiple sclerosis. The nucleotides are TGTGCCACCAGCAGAGATCGGGTCTTCACAGATACGCAGTATTTT. Its translation reads: CATSRDRVFTDTQYF.